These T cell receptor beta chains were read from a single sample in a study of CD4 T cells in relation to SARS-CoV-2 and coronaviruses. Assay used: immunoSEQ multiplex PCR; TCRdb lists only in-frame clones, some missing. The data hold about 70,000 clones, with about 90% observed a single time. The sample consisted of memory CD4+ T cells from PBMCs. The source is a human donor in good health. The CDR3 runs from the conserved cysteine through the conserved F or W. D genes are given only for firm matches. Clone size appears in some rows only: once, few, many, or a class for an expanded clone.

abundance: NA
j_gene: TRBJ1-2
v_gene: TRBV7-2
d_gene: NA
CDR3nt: TGTGCCAGCAGCCGACTCCAGGGCTATGGCTACACCTTC
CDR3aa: CASSRLQGYGYTF

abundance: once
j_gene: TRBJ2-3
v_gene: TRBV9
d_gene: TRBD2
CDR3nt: TGTGCCAGCAGCGTAGATGGCGGGGGGGCCGTCACAGATACGCAGTATTTT
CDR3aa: CASSVDGGGAVTDTQYF

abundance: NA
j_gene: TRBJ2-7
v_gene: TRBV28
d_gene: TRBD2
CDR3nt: TGTGCCAGCAGTTACGTCCGGACTAGCGACTCCTACGAGCAGTACTTC
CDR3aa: CASSYVRTSDSYEQYF

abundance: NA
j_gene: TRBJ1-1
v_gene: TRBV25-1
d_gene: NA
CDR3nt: TGTGCCAGCAGCCGGATGGGTGAGATGAACACTGAAGCTTTCTTT
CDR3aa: CASSRMGEMNTEAFF

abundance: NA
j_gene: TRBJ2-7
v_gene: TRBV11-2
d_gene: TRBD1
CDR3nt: TGTGCCAGCAGCTTAGAAAGTTTTGGACAGGGCTACGAGCAGTACTTC
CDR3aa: CASSLESFGQGYEQYF

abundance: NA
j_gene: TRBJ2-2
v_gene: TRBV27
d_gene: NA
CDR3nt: TGTGCCAGCAGTTTATCGTACACCGGGGAGCTGTTTTTT
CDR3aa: CASSLSYTGELFF

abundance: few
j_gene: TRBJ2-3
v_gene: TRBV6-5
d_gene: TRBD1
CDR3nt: TGTGCCAGCAGTTACTCTAAGGGGGCGAACACAGATACGCAGTATTTT
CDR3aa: CASSYSKGANTDTQYF

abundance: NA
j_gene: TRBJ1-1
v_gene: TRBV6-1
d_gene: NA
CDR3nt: TGTGCCAGCAGTGAAGTTGACGGGAACACTGAAGCTTTCTTT
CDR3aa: CASSEVDGNTEAFF

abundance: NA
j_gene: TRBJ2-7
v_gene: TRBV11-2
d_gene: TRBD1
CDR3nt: TGTGCCAGCCACCTCGGGACAGGGGACCACGAGCAGTACTTC
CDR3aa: CASHLGTGDHEQYF

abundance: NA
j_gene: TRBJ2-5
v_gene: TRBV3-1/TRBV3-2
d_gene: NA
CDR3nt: TGTGCCAGCATTTCTTCTGGACGGCTACAAGAGACCCAGTACTTC
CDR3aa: CASISSGRLQETQYF

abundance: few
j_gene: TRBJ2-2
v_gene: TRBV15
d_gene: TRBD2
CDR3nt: TGTGCCACCAGCAGAGAGCCTAGCGGGGGGATGAACACCGGGGAGCTGTTTTTT
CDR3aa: CATSREPSGGMNTGELFF

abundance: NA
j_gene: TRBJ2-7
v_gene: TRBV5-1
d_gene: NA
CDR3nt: TGCGCCAGCAGCTTGGACAGGGGGGGACACGAGCAGTACTTC
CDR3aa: CASSLDRGGHEQYF

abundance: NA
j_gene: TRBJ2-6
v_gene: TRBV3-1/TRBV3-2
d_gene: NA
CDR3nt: TGTGCCAGCAGCCCTGGGTTCTCTGGGGCCAACGTCCTGACTTTC
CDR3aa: CASSPGFSGANVLTF

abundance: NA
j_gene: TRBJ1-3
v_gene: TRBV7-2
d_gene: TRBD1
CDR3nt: TGTGCCAGCAGCTTCGCAGGGGGTGGAAACACCATATATTTT
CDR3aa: CASSFAGGGNTIYF

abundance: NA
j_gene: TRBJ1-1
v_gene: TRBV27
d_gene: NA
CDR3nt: TGTGCCAGCAGTAGCAGTCCGGGTAACCCTGAAGCTTTCTTT
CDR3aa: CASSSSPGNPEAFF

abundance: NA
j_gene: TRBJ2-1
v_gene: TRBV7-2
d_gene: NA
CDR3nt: TGTGCCAGCAGCTTATCTTCCTCCTCCGATGAGCAGTTCTTC
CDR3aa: CASSLSSSSDEQFF

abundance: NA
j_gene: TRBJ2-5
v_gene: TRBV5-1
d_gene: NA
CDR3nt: TGCGCCAGCAGCTTGGCGAGGACAGAGTTACAAGAGACCCAGTACTTC
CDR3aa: CASSLARTELQETQYF

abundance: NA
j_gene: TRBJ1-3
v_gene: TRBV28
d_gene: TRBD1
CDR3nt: TGTGCCAGCAGTACCGAGGGGGCCCCGAGGGGAAACACCATATATTTT
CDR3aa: CASSTEGAPRGNTIYF

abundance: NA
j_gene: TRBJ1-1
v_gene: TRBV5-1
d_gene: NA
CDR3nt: TGCGCCAGCAGCCGGGACGCCATGAACACTGAAGCTTTCTTT
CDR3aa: CASSRDAMNTEAFF

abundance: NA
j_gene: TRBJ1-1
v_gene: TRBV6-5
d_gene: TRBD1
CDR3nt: TGTGCCAGCAGTTACAACAGCCCAGGGGGTGAAGCTTTCTTT
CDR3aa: CASSYNSPGGEAFF

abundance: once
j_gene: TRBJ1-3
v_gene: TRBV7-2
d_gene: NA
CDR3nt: TGTGCCAGCAGCTTAGTGGGGGGCTCGTCTGGAAACACCATATATTTT
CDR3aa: CASSLVGGSSGNTIYF

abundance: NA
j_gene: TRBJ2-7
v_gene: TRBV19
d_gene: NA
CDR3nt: TGTGCCAGTAGTGTGGACAGCCAGCTAGGCTACGAGCAGTACTTC
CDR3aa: CASSVDSQLGYEQYF

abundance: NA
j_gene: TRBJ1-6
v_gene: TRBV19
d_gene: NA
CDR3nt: TGTGCCAGTAGAGGGGACTGGAATTCACCCCTCCACTTT
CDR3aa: CASRGDWNSPLHF

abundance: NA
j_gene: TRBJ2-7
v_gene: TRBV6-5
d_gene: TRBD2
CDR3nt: TGTGCCAGCCGCGGGACTAGCGCTTACGAGCAGTACTTC
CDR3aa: CASRGTSAYEQYF

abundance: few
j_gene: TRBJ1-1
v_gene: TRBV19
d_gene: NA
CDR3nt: TGTGCCACGAGGGCGGGGGACCAGATGAACACTGAAGCTTTCTTT
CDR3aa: CATRAGDQMNTEAFF

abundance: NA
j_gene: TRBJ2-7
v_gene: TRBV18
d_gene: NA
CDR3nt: TGTGCCAGCTCACGGCGAACAGGACCTAACGAGCAGTACTTC
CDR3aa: CASSRRTGPNEQYF

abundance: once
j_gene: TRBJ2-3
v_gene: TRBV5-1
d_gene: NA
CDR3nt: TGCGCCAGCAGCTTACTGGGATCCAGCTGGACTGGAGATACGCAGTATTTT
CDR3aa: CASSLLGSSWTGDTQYF

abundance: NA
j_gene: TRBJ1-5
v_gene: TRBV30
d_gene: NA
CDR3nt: TGTGCCTGGAGTACGCGACCTGGAGGTCCAATAAGGCCCCAGCATTTT
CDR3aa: CAWSTRPGGPIRPQHF

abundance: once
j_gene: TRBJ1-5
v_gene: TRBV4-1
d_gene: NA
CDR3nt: TGCGCCAGCAGCCAAGATGGCCGGAATCAGCCCCAGCATTTT
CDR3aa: CASSQDGRNQPQHF

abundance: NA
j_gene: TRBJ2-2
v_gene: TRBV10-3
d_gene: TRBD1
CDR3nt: TGTGCCATCAGACGGGGACAGGATGCCGGGGAGCTGTTTTTT
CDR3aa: CAIRRGQDAGELFF

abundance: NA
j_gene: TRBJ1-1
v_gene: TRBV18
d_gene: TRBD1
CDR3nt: TGTGCCAGCTCACCACGACAGGGGAACACTGAAGCTTTCTTT
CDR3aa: CASSPRQGNTEAFF

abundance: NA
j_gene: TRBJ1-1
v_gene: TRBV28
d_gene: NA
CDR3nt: TGTGCCAGCACCCCATTGGCCACACCTTCGAACACTGAAGCTTTCTTT
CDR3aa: CASTPLATPSNTEAFF

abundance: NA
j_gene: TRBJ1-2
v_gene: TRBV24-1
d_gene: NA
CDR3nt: TGTGCCACCAGTGTTACAGGGTGGGATGGCTACACCTTC
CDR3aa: CATSVTGWDGYTF

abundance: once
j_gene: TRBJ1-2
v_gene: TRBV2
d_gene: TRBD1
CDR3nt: TGTGCCAGCAGTTCCGGACAGGGCTATGGCTACACCTTC
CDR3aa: CASSSGQGYGYTF

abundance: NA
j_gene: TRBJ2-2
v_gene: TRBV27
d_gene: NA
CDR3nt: TGTGCCAGCAGCGTAACAAGGCTGCCCACCGGGGAGCTGTTTTTT
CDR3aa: CASSVTRLPTGELFF

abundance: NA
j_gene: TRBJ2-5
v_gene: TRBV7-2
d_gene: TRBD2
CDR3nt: TGTGCCAGCAGCTTAGATGCGGGGGGCCGATCCCAAGAGACCCAGTACTTC
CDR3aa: CASSLDAGGRSQETQYF

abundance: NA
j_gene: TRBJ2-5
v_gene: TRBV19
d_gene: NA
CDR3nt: TGTGCCAGTAGTATAGTGGCCCGGGTTGAGACCCAGTACTTC
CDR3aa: CASSIVARVETQYF

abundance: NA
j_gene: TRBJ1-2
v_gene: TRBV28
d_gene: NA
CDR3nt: TGTGCCAGCCGACCCCCCACCGGGACTATCTATGGCTACACCTTC
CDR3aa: CASRPPTGTIYGYTF

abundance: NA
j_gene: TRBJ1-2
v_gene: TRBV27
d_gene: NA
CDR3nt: TGTGCCAGCAGTTTATTCAGGGACTATGGCTACACCTTC
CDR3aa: CASSLFRDYGYTF

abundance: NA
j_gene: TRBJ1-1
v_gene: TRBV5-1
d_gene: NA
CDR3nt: TGCGCCAGCAGCCAGCAGGGAAACACTGAAGCTTTCTTT
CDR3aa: CASSQQGNTEAFF

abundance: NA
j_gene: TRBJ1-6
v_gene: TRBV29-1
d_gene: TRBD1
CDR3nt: TGCAGCGTTACCATACTCCCCCTACCGGGACAGGGGGAATATAATTCACCCCTCCACTTT
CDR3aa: CSVTILPLPGQGEYNSPLHF

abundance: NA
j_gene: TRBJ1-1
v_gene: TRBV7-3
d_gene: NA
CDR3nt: TGTGCCAGCAGCCAGGGGTACAGAAACACTGAAGCTTTCTTT
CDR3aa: CASSQGYRNTEAFF

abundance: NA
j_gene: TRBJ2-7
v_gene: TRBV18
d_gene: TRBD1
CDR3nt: TGTGCCAGCTCCAAACCCACCCCGGACAGGCTCAACGAGCAGTACTTC
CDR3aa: CASSKPTPDRLNEQYF

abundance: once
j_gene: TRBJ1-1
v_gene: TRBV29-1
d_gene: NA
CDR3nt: TGCAGCGCCGGGACACGGATGAACACTGAAGCTTTCTTT
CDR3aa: CSAGTRMNTEAFF

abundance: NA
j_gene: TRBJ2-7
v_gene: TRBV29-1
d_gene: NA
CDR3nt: TGCAGCATCGAGTGGGGCTACGAGCAGTACTTC
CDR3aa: CSIEWGYEQYF

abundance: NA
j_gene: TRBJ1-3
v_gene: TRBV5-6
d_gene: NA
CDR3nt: TGTGCCAGCAGCTTGCGCACCTACTCTGGAAACACCATATATTTT
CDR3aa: CASSLRTYSGNTIYF

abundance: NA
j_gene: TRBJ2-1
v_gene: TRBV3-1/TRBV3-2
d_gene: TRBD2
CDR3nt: TGTGCCAGCAGCCAAGGGTCGCATAGCGGGAGTTACAATGAGCAGTTCTTC
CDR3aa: CASSQGSHSGSYNEQFF

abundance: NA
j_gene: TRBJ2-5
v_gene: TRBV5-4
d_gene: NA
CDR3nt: TGTGCCAGCAGCTTGGACAGGGTGGGGGAGACCCAGTACTTC
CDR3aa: CASSLDRVGETQYF

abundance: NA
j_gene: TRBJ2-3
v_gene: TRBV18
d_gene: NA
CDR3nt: TGTGCCAGCTCTCCGAATTCGCGGGGTGCTAGCACAGATACGCAGTATTTT
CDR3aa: CASSPNSRGASTDTQYF

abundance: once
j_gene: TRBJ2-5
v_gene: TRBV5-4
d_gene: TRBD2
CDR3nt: TGTGCCAGCAGCTTGAGCGGGGCAGAGACCCAGTACTTC
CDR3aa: CASSLSGAETQYF

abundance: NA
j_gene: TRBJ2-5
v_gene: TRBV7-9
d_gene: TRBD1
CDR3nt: TGTGCCAGCAGCGGGAGGACAGGGGTAGTAGACCAGTACTTC
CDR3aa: CASSGRTGVVDQYF